This T cell receptor beta chain was identified in a study of sequential checkpoint blockade in melanoma. For the study at large: Randomization was 1:1 between first-line nivolumab→ipilimumab and ipilimumab→nivolumab. After both sequences, patients received maintenance nivolumab.

Per germline, CDR1 LNHNV and CDR2 YYDKDF (reference sequence). The CDR3 length is 18 residues. Trimming took off 0 bases at V and 0 bases at J, with 15 bases between the two ends. This clone has more than one count but fewer than ten. TCRdb's table, derived via immunoSEQ multiplex PCR, lists solely in-frame clones and lacks some. The sample lists fewer than 40,000 clones; roughly 88% were seen once. Sample treatment: randomized to nivolumab then ipilimumab (arm A) or the reverse (arm B). PBMC sorting kept live CD3+CD8+ cells without CD19 or CD56. The receptor's source is a human donor with melanoma. This sample comprised CD8+ T cells sorted from blood (inferred from file names), obtained from a patient given nivolumab and ipilimumab in sequence. This chain uses TRBV15 with TRBJ2-1, with D possibly TRBD1 on 5 matching bases. The CDR3 DNA follows: TGTGCCACCAGCAGAGATGGCGGAACAGGTCCCTCCTACAATGAGCAGTTCTTC. Its translation: CATSRDGGTGPSYNEQFF.